The 21 T cell receptor beta chains in this list originate from one sample, sequenced in a study of blood T cells in healthy people across ages. Next came a second PCR, run for about 7 to 12 cycles, which used a sample-barcoded 5' primer along with a J-beta primer mix. Each CDR3 protein gets one entry after TCRdb re-called the 5' RACE reads with MiXCR. The sample carries approximately 780,000 distinct CDR3 sequences, about a quarter recorded once. These data were also filed under a second study, of T cells of mothers and their children.

The sample comprised blood. The receptors derive from a boy younger than 18 in good health.

The chain links TRBV9 to TRBJ2-3; the D gene is possibly TRBD1 (5 bases). Looked up from germline, CDR1 is SGDLS and CDR2 is YYNGEE. Deletions cut 4 bases from V and 2 bases from J, with 11 bases between. CDR3 size: 14 residues. The CDR3 DNA sequence: TGTGCCAGCAGCCCTCAGGGTTACACAGATACGCAGTATTTT. Residues: CASSPQGYTDTQYF.

This clonotype was detected a few times. The gene calls are TRBV20-1 and TRBJ2-5; D might be TRBD2 (5 bases). The V gene lost 1 base and the J gene lost 5 bases, with 20 bases spanning the gap. Germline V gene lookup returns CDR1 DFQATT and CDR2 SNEGSKA (reference sequence). There are 16 residues in the CDR3. CDR3 protein: CSARARLNLVVETQYF. As DNA, the CDR3 is TGCAGTGCTAGAGCCCGACTAAACCTAGTCGTTGAGACCCAGTACTTC.

This clonotype came up many times. The chain carries TRBV28 and TRBJ2-5; possible D gene TRBD2, 6 bases. The CDR3 has 16 amino acids. Germline V gene lookup returns CDR1 MDHEN and CDR2 SYDVKM. V dropped 6 bases and J dropped 4 bases, with 21 bases sitting between them. CDR3 sequence (DNA): TGTGCCAGCAGGGAGCTAGCTGGCGGAGGGGCAGAGACCCAGTACTTC. Translation: CASRELAGGGAETQYF.

This clonotype showed up just a few times. The genes are TRBV6-1 and TRBJ2-3, with 10 bases that match TRBD2. V dropped 7 bases and J dropped 0; count of bases not matched to a gene: 16. The CDR3 is 19 amino acids. Germline loops: CDR1 MNHNS, CDR2 SASEGT. In DNA, the CDR3 is TGTGCCAGCACGGTAGCGGGGGGATACGCCCGGGGTAGCACAGATACGCAGTATTTT. Its protein product is CASTVAGGYARGSTDTQYF.

The J gene is TRBJ2-3, the V gene TRBV7-9; no clear D gene. The CDR3 is 12 residues long. Trimming took off 2 bases at V and 9 bases at J, with 9 bases between the two ends. The germline V gene encodes CDR1 SEHNR and CDR2 FQNEAQ (reference sequence). The chain's CDR3 is CASSLLRGTQYF. The CDR3 DNA reads as TGTGCCAGCAGCTTATTGAGAGGCACGCAGTATTTT. The full variable domain, with the rest looked up from reference TRBV7-9 and TRBJ2-3, is DTGVSQNPRHKITKRGQNVTFRCDPISEHNRLYWYRQTLGQGPEFLTYFQNEAQLEKSRLLSDRFSAERPKGSFSTLEIQRTEQGDSAMYLCASSLLRGTQYFGPGTRLTVL.

Comment on this clonotype: The junction and the germline gene differ at one end; a read error may be behind it. The CDR3 region has the DNA TGTACCACCAGTGCCGGAGACAGGCAAAGCTCCTACGAGCAGTACTTC. Protein sequence: CTTSAGDRQSSYEQYF. V is TRBV24-1 and J is TRBJ2-7; D perhaps matches TRBD1 (6 bases). CDR1 is KGHDR and CDR2 is SFDVKD in the germline V gene. The CDR3 is 16 residues long.

Only a few counts were recorded for this clonotype. The chain has TRBV27 and TRBJ2-3; the D is unclear. V lost 5 bases to trimming and J lost 4 bases, with 13 bases between them. Germline V gene data show CDR1 as MNHEY and CDR2 as SMNVEV (reference sequence). The CDR3 length is 14 residues. The CDR3 region is CASSIQLTADTQYF. CDR3 DNA: TGTGCCAGCAGTATACAGCTTACAGCAGATACGCAGTATTTT.

The rearrangement joins TRBV7-9 to TRBJ2-5, with 7 bases identical to TRBD2. Trimming cost V 5 bases and J 1 base; bases outside gene matches: 10. Germline CDR1 is SEHNR and CDR2 is FQNEAQ (reference sequence). This CDR3 region has 16 residues. In nucleotides, the CDR3 is TGTGCCAGCAGCCCAAAATGGGGGGGATCCCAAGAGACCCAGTACTTC. It translates to CASSPKWGGSQETQYF.

This clonotype occurred a few times. The chain uses TRBV10-3 and TRBJ2-1; a possible D gene is TRBD2 (5 bases). The length of the CDR3 is 13 residues. The V end was cut by 3 bases, the J end by 7 bases, with 10 bases between. The germline V gene has CDR1 ENHRY and CDR2 SYGVKD. CDR3 coding DNA: TGTGCCATCAGTGAAGGCGGGCGAAATGAGCAGTTCTTC. It is translated as CAISEGGRNEQFF.

This chain links TRBV20-1 with TRBJ1-3; no definite D call. Per germline, CDR1 DFQATT and CDR2 SNEGSKA (reference sequence). The CDR3 totals 13 residues. V was trimmed by 5 bases and J by 0 bases, leaving 8 bases between them. CDR3 nucleotides: TGCAGTGCTGAAGGACCCTCTGGAAACACCATATATTTT. Translation: CSAEGPSGNTIYF.

This clonotype appeared a few times. This chain uses TRBV12-3 or TRBV12-4 with TRBJ2-2; no firm D call. There are 13 residues in the CDR3. The V end lost 1 base, the J end lost 7 bases, and 7 bases lay between the germline ends. CDR3 region: CASSLGYVGELFF. CDR3 DNA: TGTGCCAGCAGTTTAGGTTACGTCGGGGAGCTGTTTTTT.

This clonotype was detected only a few times. This rearrangement joins TRBV10-3 to TRBJ1-1, with D possibly matching TRBD1 (6 bases). This CDR3 region has 15 residues. Trimming pared 3 bases from V and 1 base from J, leaving 12 bases between. Germline V CDR1 and CDR2: ENHRY, SYGVKD. DNA of the CDR3: TGTGCCATCAGTGACAGGACAGCCCGGAACACTGAAGCTTTCTTT. Translated: CAISDRTARNTEAFF.

This clonotype has just a few counts. This rearrangement joins TRBV4-1 to TRBJ2-2, with 8 bases aligning to TRBD2. Trimming at V came to 4 bases and at J to 6 bases, leaving 4 bases not matched to a gene. This CDR3 spans 14 amino acids. CDR1 is MGHRA and CDR2 is YSYEKL in the germline V gene. The CDR3 sequence is CASSPGGLAGELFF. For the CDR3, the DNA is TGCGCCAGCAGCCCGGGGGGGCTCGCCGGGGAGCTGTTTTTT.

The chain combines TRBV5-4 with TRBJ2-2; TRBD1 matches at 8 bases. This CDR3 has 16 amino acids. Germline V lookup: CDR1 SGHNT, CDR2 YYREEE (reference sequence). The junction had 9 bases not matched to a gene; V was cut back by 7 bases and J by 1 base. CDR3 bases: TGTGCCAGCGGACGATCCGGGACAGGGAACACCGGGGAGCTGTTTTTT. This codes for CASGRSGTGNTGELFF.

The chain recombines TRBV30 with TRBJ2-4; tentative D call: TRBD2 (6 bases). Between the trimmed V and J ends, which lost 0 bases and 9 bases, there was a span of 12 bases. Germline V gives CDR1 GTSNPN, CDR2 SVGIG (reference sequence). This CDR3 has 13 amino acids. The CDR3 region is CAWSVGGSGIQYF. In nucleotides, the CDR3 is TGTGCCTGGAGTGTCGGGGGATCGGGCATTCAGTACTTC.

This clonotype appeared a few times. This chain uses TRBV7-6 with TRBJ2-2, with D tentatively TRBD2 (6 bases). The germline V gene encodes CDR1 SGHVS and CDR2 FNYEAQ. Between the trimmed V and J ends, which lost 5 bases and 0 bases, there was a span of 19 bases. CDR3 length equals 18 residues. The CDR3 coding sequence is TGTGCCAGCAGCCCTTTTGTGCCTGGAGGGGCGAACACCGGGGAGCTGTTTTTT. Translation gives CASSPFVPGGANTGELFF. Using reference TRBV7-6 and TRBJ2-2 for the parts outside the CDR3, the full variable domain is GAGVSQSPRYKVTKRGQDVALRCDPISGHVSLYWYRQALGQGPEFLTYFNYEAQQDKSGLPNDRFSAERPEGSISTLTIQRTEQRDSAMYRCASSPFVPGGANTGELFFGEGSRLTVL.

This chain links TRBV12-3 or TRBV12-4 with TRBJ2-5, with D perhaps being TRBD1 or TRBD2 (5 bases each). Trimming pared 4 bases from V and 0 bases from J, leaving 12 bases between. The CDR3 totals 15 residues. The CDR3 nucleotides are TGTGCCAGCAGTTCAGGGACCCACTACCAAGAGACCCAGTACTTC. Residues: CASSSGTHYQETQYF.

The chain couples TRBV12-3 or TRBV12-4 to TRBJ1-4; D is perhaps TRBD1 (5 bases). V lost 4 bases and J lost 8, with 17 bases in between. The CDR3 runs to 15 residues. The CDR3 nucleotides are TGTGCCAGCAGTTCGGGACCCGACTTCGTAGAAAAACTGTTTTTT. This encodes CASSSGPDFVEKLFF.

This clonotype came up many times. A read error may account for a junction end that differs from germline. The rearrangement uses TRBV5-1 and TRBJ2-2; TRBD1 matches at 10 bases. CDR3 length: 15 residues. Germline V gene sequence: CDR1 SGHRS, CDR2 YFSETQ. The CDR3 reads CASSPGTGETGELFF. The DNA of the CDR3 is TGTGCCAGCAGCCCCGGGACAGGGGAGACCGGGGAGCTGTTTTTT.

This clonotype has only a few counts. Its ends do not fully match the called genes, so a read error is possible. The chain links TRBV6-5 to TRBJ2-3, with a possible D match to TRBD1 (6 bases). Germline-derived CDR1 and CDR2 are MNHEY and SVGAGI. CDR3 size: 19 residues. The CDR3 DNA follows: TGCGCCAGCAGTTTCCCGGGACAAATTGGCCCGAGGGGCACAGATACGCAGTATTTT. Translated: CASSFPGQIGPRGTDTQYF.

Only a few counts were recorded for this clonotype. V is TRBV5-1 and J is TRBJ2-3; 8 nucleotides agree with TRBD2. The CDR3 extends over 13 amino acids. The germline gives CDR1 SGHRS, CDR2 YFSETQ. Losses at the gene ends were 5 bases for V and 5 bases for J; bases not matched to a gene: 4. The CDR3 loop is CASRRGGGDTQYF. In DNA form, the CDR3 reads TGCGCCAGCAGACGGGGGGGTGGAGATACGCAGTATTTT.